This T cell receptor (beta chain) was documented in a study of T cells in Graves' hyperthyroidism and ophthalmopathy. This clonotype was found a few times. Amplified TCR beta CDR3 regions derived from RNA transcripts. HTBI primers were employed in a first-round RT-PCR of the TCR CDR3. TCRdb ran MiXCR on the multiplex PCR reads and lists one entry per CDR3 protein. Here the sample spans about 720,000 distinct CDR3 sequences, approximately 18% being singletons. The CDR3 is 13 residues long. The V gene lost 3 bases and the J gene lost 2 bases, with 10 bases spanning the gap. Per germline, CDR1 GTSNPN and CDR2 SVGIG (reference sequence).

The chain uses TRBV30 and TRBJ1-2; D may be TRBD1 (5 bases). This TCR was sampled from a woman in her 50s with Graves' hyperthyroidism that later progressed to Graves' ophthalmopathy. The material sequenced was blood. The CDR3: CAWSRGVNYGYTF. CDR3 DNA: TGTGCCTGGAGCCGAGGGGTGAACTATGGCTACACCTTC. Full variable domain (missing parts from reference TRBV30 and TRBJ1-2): SQTIHQWPATLVQPVGSPLSLECTVEGTSNPNLYWYRQAAGRGLQLLFYSVGIGQISSEVPQNLSASRPQDRQFILSSKKLLLSDSGFYLCAWSRGVNYGYTFGSGTRLTVV.